This T cell receptor beta chain is from a study of blood T cell repertoires in COVID-19 (dated by TCRdb to 2018 to 2020). Regarding the complete study: Collaborator samples came from the United States, Italy and Spain and covered acute and convalescent phases of COVID-19. The prospective study material was composed of cDNA or gDNA derived from T cells, B-cell-depleted T cells, or PBMCs. The dataset comprised deeply sampled blood TCRbeta repertoires from subjects exposed to, actively infected with, or recovered from COVID-19. A freely available public database, intended as a resource for researchers studying the immune response to SARS-CoV-2, is where the repertoires were released. Samples were obtained from the ongoing ImmuneRACE study (first 160 participants) and from 950 to 1,500 subjects provided by 6 global collaborators. The sample metadata nearly always contained a de-identified subject ID, COVID-19 status, age in years and sex. Where available, HLA class I and class II types were taken from metadata supplied by the sample provider and were not determined by assay-based typing. Here is what the overall study found, with its caveats: Clinical and demographic metadata were provided uncurated, with the amount varying by source and participant.

At the junction V is shortened by 5 bases and J by 1 base; bases outside the gene matches: 1. Inclusive of the bounding cysteine and phenylalanine, the CDR3 is 15 residues long. The read is trimmed to its CDR3 DNA, 45 bases read in frame from base 1. The germline V gene (reference sequence) sets CDR1 to SEHNR and CDR2 to FQNEAQ. The immunoSEQ Assay, a bias-controlled multiplex PCR, was used to amplify TCRbeta CDR3 regions from genomic DNA. The original pipeline was this. The number of nucleated cells in each sample was estimated from the amplification of reference gene primers within the assay. To quantify the absolute abundance of each unique TCRbeta CDR3 rearrangement, sequence reads were collapsed and filtered. For each sample, productive Simpson clonality was calculated by taking the square root of Simpson's diversity index across productive rearrangements. TCRdb obtained this table from immuneACCESS and retained in-frame rearrangements with V and J assigned. These tables miss some clones; where compared with another copy, unresolved V genes account for less than half of the shortfall, and the remainder is unexplained. V, J and clone size were drawn from that table, and D and trimming were deduced from the DNA. The sample table records some 110,000 clones; over 65% of these occur just once. The top ten clones comprise 6% to 6.5% of the sample.

One collaborating source in Seattle enrolled patients while the patients were actively infected and followed the patients over time throughout the course of disease. Whole blood was collected in K2EDTA tubes by collaborating institutions according to the institutions' own protocols. For TCRbeta analysis, collaborator samples were shipped as frozen whole blood, as isolated PBMCs, or as DNA extracted from either sample type. A single count supports this clone. The clone's antigen remains unknown. Base qualities are not recorded, but no much larger clone differs from it by a single base. The receptor chain draws on TRBV7-9 and TRBJ2-5; the junction holds 13 bases that match TRBD2. The specimen sequenced was peripheral blood. The clonotype was recovered from a man aged 80 or over with COVID-19, enrolled during active disease. The CDR3 reads as follows: CASSRTSGSQETQYF. At the DNA level, the sequence is TGTGCCAGCAGCAGGACTAGCGGGAGCCAAGAGACCCAGTACTTC.